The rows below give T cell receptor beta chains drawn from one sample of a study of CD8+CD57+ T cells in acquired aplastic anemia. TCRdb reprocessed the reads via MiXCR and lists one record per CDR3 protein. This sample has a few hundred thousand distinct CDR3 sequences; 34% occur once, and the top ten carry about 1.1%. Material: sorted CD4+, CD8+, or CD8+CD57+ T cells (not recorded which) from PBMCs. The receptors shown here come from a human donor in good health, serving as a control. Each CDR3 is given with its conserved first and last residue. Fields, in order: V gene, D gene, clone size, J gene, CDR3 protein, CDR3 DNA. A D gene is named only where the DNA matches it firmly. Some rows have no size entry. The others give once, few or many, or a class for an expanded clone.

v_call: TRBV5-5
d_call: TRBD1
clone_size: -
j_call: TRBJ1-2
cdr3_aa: CASSLGTGSGGYTF
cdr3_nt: TGTGCCAGCAGCTTAGGGACAGGGTCCGGGGGCTACACCTTC

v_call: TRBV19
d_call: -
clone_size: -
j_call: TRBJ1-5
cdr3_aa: CASRGRARGNQPQHF
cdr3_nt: TGTGCCAGTAGGGGACGGGCCCGAGGGAATCAGCCCCAGCATTTT

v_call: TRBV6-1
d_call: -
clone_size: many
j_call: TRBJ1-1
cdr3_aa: CASSERGLNTEAFF
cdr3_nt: TGTGCCAGCAGTGAAAGAGGCCTGAACACTGAAGCTTTCTTT

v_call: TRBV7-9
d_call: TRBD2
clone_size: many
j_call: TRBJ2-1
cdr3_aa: CASSFQRSGGSDEQFF
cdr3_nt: TGTGCCAGCAGCTTTCAAAGAAGCGGGGGGAGCGATGAGCAGTTCTTC

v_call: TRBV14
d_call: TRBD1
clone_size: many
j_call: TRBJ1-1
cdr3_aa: CASSQRQGVNTEAFF
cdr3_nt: TGTGCCAGCAGCCAACGACAGGGGGTGAACACTGAAGCTTTCTTT

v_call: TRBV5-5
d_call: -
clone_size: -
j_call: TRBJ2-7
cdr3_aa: CASSLGQGTSYEQYF
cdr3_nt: TGTGCCAGCAGCTTGGGGCAGGGGACCTCCTACGAGCAGTACTTC

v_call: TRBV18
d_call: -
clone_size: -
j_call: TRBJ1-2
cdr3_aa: CASSPNDRSDYGYTF
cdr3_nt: TGTGCCAGCTCACCAAACGACAGATCCGACTATGGCTACACCTTC

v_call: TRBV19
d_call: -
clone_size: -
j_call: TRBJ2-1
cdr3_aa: CASSTRERRNEQFF
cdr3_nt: TGTGCCAGTAGTACCAGGGAGCGCCGCAATGAGCAGTTCTTC

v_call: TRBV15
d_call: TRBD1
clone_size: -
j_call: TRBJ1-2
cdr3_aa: CATSSSGQGFDYGYTF
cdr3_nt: TGTGCCACCAGCAGCTCTGGACAGGGGTTCGACTATGGCTACACCTTC

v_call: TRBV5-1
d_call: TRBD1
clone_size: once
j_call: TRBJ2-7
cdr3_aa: CASSSGTGVAYEQYF
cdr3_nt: TGCGCCAGCAGCTCCGGGACAGGGGTAGCCTACGAGCAGTACTTC

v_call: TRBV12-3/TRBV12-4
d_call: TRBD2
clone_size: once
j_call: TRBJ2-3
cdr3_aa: CASSPGFVAGGITDTQYF
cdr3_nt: TGTGCCAGCAGTCCGGGGTTCGTAGCGGGGGGGATCACAGATACGCAGTATTTT

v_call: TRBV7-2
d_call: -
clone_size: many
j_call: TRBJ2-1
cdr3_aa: CASSLGSQFNEQFF
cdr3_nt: TGTGCCAGCAGCTTAGGCTCACAATTCAATGAGCAGTTCTTC

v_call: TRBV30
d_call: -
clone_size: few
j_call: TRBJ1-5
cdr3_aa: CAWALRSGGNQPQHF
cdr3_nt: TGTGCCTGGGCGCTAAGGTCGGGGGGCAATCAGCCCCAGCATTTT

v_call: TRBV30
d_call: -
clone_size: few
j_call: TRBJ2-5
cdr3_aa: CAWMELGTQYF
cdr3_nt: TGTGCCTGGATGGAGTTAGGGACCCAGTACTTC

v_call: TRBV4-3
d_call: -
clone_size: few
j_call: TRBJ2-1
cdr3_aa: CASSQAGGSYYNEQFF
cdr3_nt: TGCGCCAGCAGCCAAGCAGGGGGGTCATACTACAATGAGCAGTTCTTC

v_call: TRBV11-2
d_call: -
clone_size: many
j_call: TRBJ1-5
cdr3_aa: CASSLDQGPTQPQHF
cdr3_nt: TGTGCCAGCAGCTTAGATCAGGGCCCCACTCAGCCCCAGCATTTT

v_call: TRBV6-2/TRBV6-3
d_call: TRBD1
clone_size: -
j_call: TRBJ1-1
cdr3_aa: CASSYPSRDRALNTEAFF
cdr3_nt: TGTGCCAGCAGTTACCCTTCTCGGGACAGGGCTTTAAACACTGAAGCTTTCTTT

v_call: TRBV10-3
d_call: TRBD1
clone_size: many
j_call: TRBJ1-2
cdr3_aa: CAISGDRGLEAYGYTF
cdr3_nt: TGTGCCATCAGTGGGGACAGGGGGCTAGAGGCCTATGGCTACACCTTC